This T cell receptor (beta chain) emerged from a study of cytomegalovirus exposure and HLA in healthy donors. Study-level background: An early release of data contained about 85 million unique TCRs, which came from HLA-typed donors. Study results and limitations: Follow-up analysis seemed to connect common viral pathogens with several of the most significant clusters identified. HLA restriction was apparent for most CMV-associated TCR beta chains in a later analysis.

With respect to this clone: What it binds is not known.

The CDR3 consists of 15 residues. Germline CDR1 KGHSH, CDR2 LQKENI. V lost 2 bases and J lost 7; bases outside the gene matches: 9. PCR was performed using 60 Vbeta and 13 Jbeta primers. The data were produced by immunoSEQ multiplex PCR, yet TCRdb's version contains in-frame clones alone and is incomplete. The profile shows about 110,000 clones, around 80% of them singletons. The clonotype originates from a man younger than 35 in good health and CMV-seronegative. The sample consisted of PBMCs. The J gene is TRBJ2-7, the V gene TRBV18, with TRBD1 matching over 9 bases. CDR3: CASSPSGTGSREQYF. DNA of the CDR3: TGTGCCAGCTCACCATCCGGGACAGGGTCTCGTGAGCAGTACTTC.